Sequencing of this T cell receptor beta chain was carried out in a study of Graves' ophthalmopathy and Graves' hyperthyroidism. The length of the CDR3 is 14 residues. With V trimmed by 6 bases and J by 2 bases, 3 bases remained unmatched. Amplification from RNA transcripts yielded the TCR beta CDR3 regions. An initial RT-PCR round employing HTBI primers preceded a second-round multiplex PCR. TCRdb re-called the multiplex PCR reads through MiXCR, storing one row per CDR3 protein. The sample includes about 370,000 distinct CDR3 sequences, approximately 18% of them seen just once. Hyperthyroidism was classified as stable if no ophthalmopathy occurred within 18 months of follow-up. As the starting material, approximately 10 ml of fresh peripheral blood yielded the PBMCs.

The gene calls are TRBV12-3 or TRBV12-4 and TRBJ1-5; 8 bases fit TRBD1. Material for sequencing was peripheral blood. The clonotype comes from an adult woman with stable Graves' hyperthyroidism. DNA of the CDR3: TGTGCCAGCAGGCTGACAGGGGGCAATCAGCCCCAGCATTTT. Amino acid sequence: CASRLTGGNQPQHF.